The 11 T cell receptor beta chains reported below all come from one sample, sequenced in a study of vaccination effects on CD4 cells after COVID-19. For these receptors, no antigen is known. Isolating CD4+ T cells followed about 11 days of culture. Measured with immunoSEQ multiplex PCR; TCRdb has only the in-frame clones, and not every one. The sample includes 70,000 to 75,000 clones, 60% to 80% of them seen just once. Sequenced material: CD4+ T cells from PBMCs cultured without peptide, taken before COVID-19 vaccination. The receptors shown here come from a human donor who received a COVID-19 vaccine.

This clone was seen more than once but under ten times. The genes are TRBV12-3 or TRBV12-4 and TRBJ1-6; D not resolved. The V end was cut by 2 bases, the J end by 7 bases, with 3 bases between. The length of the CDR3 is 12 residues. This chain's CDR3 is CASSLSNSPLHF. For the CDR3, the DNA is TGTGCCAGCAGTTTATCCAATTCACCCCTCCACTTT.

The chain employs TRBV2 and TRBJ1-4; D is undetermined. The CDR3 covers 14 residues. V gave up 4 bases and J gave up 7 bases, with 13 bases separating them. Germline V gives CDR1 SNHLY, CDR2 FYNNEI. DNA of the CDR3: TGTGCCAGCAGTGTTATCACAACAGTTGAAAAACTGTTTTTT. Protein: CASSVITTVEKLFF.

This clone appeared a single time. The genes are TRBV24-1 and TRBJ2-3; D remains ambiguous. Per germline, CDR1 KGHDR and CDR2 SFDVKD. The V and J ends lost 3 bases and 2 bases respectively, with 8 bases between them. The CDR3 totals 14 residues. The CDR3 sequence is CATSDRSATDTQYF. In nucleotides, the CDR3 is TGTGCCACCAGTGATCGGTCAGCCACAGATACGCAGTATTTT.

The chain employs TRBV10-3 and TRBJ2-3; tentatively, D is TRBD2 (5 bases). This CDR3 spans 13 amino acids. Germline assignment: CDR1 ENHRY and CDR2 SYGVKD. Deletions cut 4 bases from V and 7 bases from J, with 12 bases between. The CDR3 nucleotides are TGTGCCATCAGTGCGGCGGGTGCGCATACGCAGTATTTT. Amino acid sequence: CAISAAGAHTQYF.

The chain couples TRBV28 to TRBJ1-4; TRBD1 might be the D (6 bases). Germline V gene sequence: CDR1 MDHEN, CDR2 SYDVKM. The CDR3 consists of 15 residues. V lost 5 bases, J lost 8 bases, and 18 bases lay in between. The DNA of the CDR3 is TGTGCCAGCAGTAAGACAGGAGTTGAGGGGGAAAAACTGTTTTTT. Amino acid sequence: CASSKTGVEGEKLFF.

Written as DNA, the CDR3 is TGTGCCTGGAGGACTAGAGGGGGCGCTTCTGGTCGGTCACCCCTCCACTTT. This codes for CAWRTRGGASGRSPLHF. This sequence joins TRBV30 and TRBJ1-6, with TRBD1 identical over 7 bases. Germline V gene lookup returns CDR1 GTSNPN and CDR2 SVGIG (reference sequence). There are 17 residues in the CDR3. The V gene end was trimmed by 3 bases and the J gene end by 10 bases; junction bases not matched to a gene: 18.

The rearrangement joins TRBV5-1 to TRBJ2-2; no clear D. The CDR3 contains 17 residues. In germline, CDR1 is SGHRS, CDR2 YFSETQ. Trimming left V 3 bases short and J 0 bases short, with 15 bases between. CDR3 sequence reads: CASSSWATNANTGELFF. The CDR3 bases are TGCGCCAGCAGCTCTTGGGCAACTAACGCGAACACCGGGGAGCTGTTTTTT.

This sequence joins TRBV20-1 and TRBJ2-3, with 7 bases aligning to TRBD2. Germline assignment: CDR1 DFQATT and CDR2 SNEGSKA (reference sequence). Trimming cost V 3 bases and J 1 base; bases outside gene matches: 4. This CDR3 is built from 14 residues. This CDR3 is CSASLAGGTDTQYF. CDR3 in DNA: TGCAGTGCTAGTCTGGCGGGGGGCACAGATACGCAGTATTTT.

This sequence joins TRBV7-2 and TRBJ1-5; 7 nucleotides line up with TRBD1. Trimming removed 4 bases from V and 5 bases from J; junction bases left unmatched: 8. This CDR3 has 15 amino acids. The germline V gene has CDR1 SGHTA and CDR2 FQGNSA. Written as DNA, the CDR3 is TGTGCCAGCAGCTCTGACAGGGAGCCGCATCAGCCCCAGCATTTT. It specifies CASSSDREPHQPQHF.

This chain links TRBV18 with TRBJ2-3; D not certain. The CDR3 sequence is 15 residues long. Looked up from germline, CDR1 is KGHSH and CDR2 is LQKENI. V was shortened by 2 bases and J by 1 base, with 10 bases between the two germline ends. In DNA, the CDR3 is TGTGCCAGCTCACCAGCTCCGCAGGGCACAGATACGCAGTATTTT. The encoded protein is CASSPAPQGTDTQYF.

This chain uses TRBV5-1 with TRBJ1-4; the D gene is possibly TRBD1 (5 bases). V was clipped by 4 bases and J by 4 bases, with 14 bases between them. CDR3 length: 15 amino acids. Germline V lookup: CDR1 SGHRS, CDR2 YFSETQ. The CDR3 reads CASSISGAINEKLFF. The CDR3 DNA sequence: TGCGCCAGCAGCATTTCCGGGGCAATTAATGAAAAACTGTTTTTT. The whole variable domain, remainder taken from reference TRBV5-1 and TRBJ1-4, is KAGVTQTPRYLIKTRGQQVTLSCSPISGHRSVSWYQQTPGQGLQFLFEYFSETQRNKGNFPGRFSGRQFSNSRSEMNVSTLELGDSALYLCASSISGAINEKLFFGSGTQLSVL.